What follows are 25 T cell receptor beta chains derived from one specimen sequenced in a study of control samples from healthy donors and cancer patients. Data came from immunoSEQ multiplex PCR; TCRdb stores just in-frame clones and leaves some out. The table records about 100,000 clones, about 90% of them present only once. The specimen sequenced was blood. The origin of the receptors is a woman in her 50s in good health.

This chain uses TRBV30 with TRBJ2-1; no clear D gene. Germline V lookup: CDR1 GTSNPN, CDR2 SVGIG (reference sequence). This CDR3 has 14 amino acids. The V and J ends lost 6 bases and 4 bases respectively, with 16 bases between them. This CDR3 reads CACLPSPAYNEQFF. As DNA, the CDR3 is TGTGCCTGTTTGCCCAGCCCGGCATACAATGAGCAGTTCTTC.

This clone was counted once. J is TRBJ2-2 and V is TRBV27; no clear D gene. This CDR3 has 15 amino acids. Germline lookup yields CDR1 MNHEY and CDR2 SMNVEV (reference sequence). The V end was cut by 3 bases, the J end by 8 bases, with 16 bases between. As DNA, the CDR3 is TGTGCCAGCAGTTTTGCTGTAGGGTCGCGGGGGGAGCTGTTTTTT. Protein: CASSFAVGSRGELFF.

The rearrangement links TRBV7-9 to TRBJ2-4; D perhaps matches TRBD2 (5 bases). V lost 5 bases, J lost 4 bases, and 18 bases lay in between. Germline V lookup: CDR1 SEHNR, CDR2 FQNEAQ (reference sequence). The CDR3 has 16 amino acids. Written as DNA, the CDR3 is TGTGCCAGCAGCGAGGGCACTCTCCAATCGAAAAACATTCAGTACTTC. This encodes CASSEGTLQSKNIQYF.

The chain combines TRBV18 with TRBJ1-5; D remains unclear. Trimming pared 6 bases from V and 2 bases from J, leaving 8 bases between. CDR1 KGHSH and CDR2 LQKENI come from the germline V gene. CDR3 length: 13 residues. The CDR3 spells CASSNSGNQPQHF. The CDR3, as DNA: TGTGCCAGCTCGAACAGTGGCAATCAGCCCCAGCATTTT.

This rearrangement joins TRBV30 to TRBJ1-2; D is ambiguous. The CDR3 length is 11 residues. CDR1 GTSNPN and CDR2 SVGIG come from the germline V gene (reference sequence). With 4 bases removed from V and 1 base from J, the gap between germline ends came to 4 bases. CDR3 sequence (DNA): TGTGCCTGGAACGGTAACTATGGCTACACCTTC. Protein sequence: CAWNGNYGYTF.

This clone came up a few times. The chain carries TRBV19 and TRBJ1-6; the match to TRBD1 covers 11 bases. J lost 9 bases, V lost 7 bases, and 5 bases had no gene match. The CDR3 has 14 amino acids. The germline V gene has CDR1 LNHDA and CDR2 SQIVND (reference sequence). The CDR3 sequence is CASTTDRGLSPLHF. CDR3 bases: TGTGCCAGTACTACGGACAGGGGGCTTTCACCCCTCCACTTT. Full variable domain (missing parts from reference TRBV19 and TRBJ1-6): DGGITQSPKYLFRKEGQNVTLSCEQNLNHDAMYWYRQDPGQGLRLIYYSQIVNDFQKGDIAEGYSVSREKKESFPLTVTSAQKNPTAFYLCASTTDRGLSPLHFGNGTRLTVT.

The V and J genes are TRBV10-1 and TRBJ2-7; 12 nucleotides match TRBD2. This CDR3 contains 15 residues. J gave up 3 bases and V 3 bases, and 3 bases lay outside the gene matches. Looked up from germline, CDR1 is WNHNN and CDR2 is SYGVQD (reference sequence). The CDR3 loop reads CASSDLAGGRYEQYF. The CDR3 nucleotides read TGCGCCAGCAGTGATCTAGCGGGGGGGCGCTACGAGCAGTACTTC.

CDR3 coding DNA: TGTGCCAGCAGCTTGGTTACCGGGGGAAACCAAGAGACCCAGTACTTC. Translated: CASSLVTGGNQETQYF. The rearrangement joins TRBV5-8 to TRBJ2-5; the D gene is possibly TRBD2 (6 bases). Germline CDR1 reads SGHTS; CDR2 reads YDEGEE. V lost 0 bases to trimming and J lost 0 bases, with 12 bases between them. This CDR3 is built from 16 residues.

The chain uses TRBV12-3 or TRBV12-4 and TRBJ1-5; possibly TRBD1 for D (5 bases). Trimming took 5 bases from V and 2 from J, leaving 7 bases between them. The CDR3 is made up of 13 amino acids. This chain's CDR3 is CASSKGGNQPQHF. Written as DNA, the CDR3 is TGTGCCAGCAGTAAAGGGGGCAATCAGCCCCAGCATTTT.

This chain joins TRBV12-3 or TRBV12-4 and TRBJ1-1; maybe TRBD1 (5 bases). With 1 base removed from V and 4 bases from J, the gap between germline ends came to 7 bases. There are 13 residues in the CDR3. DNA of the CDR3: TGTGCCAGCAGTTTAGGGGGGGGCACTGAAGCTTTCTTT. This gives the protein CASSLGGGTEAFF.

This rearrangement joins TRBV6-4 to TRBJ2-2, with D unclear. This CDR3 region has 13 residues. The germline V and J ends were trimmed by 6 bases and 6 bases, with 11 bases remaining between them. Germline V gives CDR1 MRHNA, CDR2 SNTAGT. CDR3 loop: CASSRDIAGELFF. CDR3 DNA: TGTGCCAGCAGCCGAGACATCGCCGGGGAGCTGTTTTTT.

The genes are TRBV5-1 and TRBJ2-6; D might be TRBD1 (5 bases). V dropped 0 bases and J dropped 2 bases, with 12 bases sitting between them. The germline gives CDR1 SGHRS, CDR2 YFSETQ. The CDR3 covers 17 residues. The CDR3 nucleotides are TGCGCCAGCAGCTTGGTTACAGGCTTCACTGGGGCCAACGTCCTGACTTTC. Translation: CASSLVTGFTGANVLTF.

The J gene is TRBJ2-1, the V gene TRBV30; 9 nucleotides agree with TRBD2. The CDR3 is made up of 15 amino acids. Germline V lookup: CDR1 GTSNPN, CDR2 SVGIG (reference sequence). V trimming: 1 base; J trimming: 10 bases; junction bases outside the gene matches: 11. The DNA of the CDR3 is TGTGCCTGGAGTGCCCAGGGACTAGCCCGTAAGGAGCAGTTCTTC. This codes for CAWSAQGLARKEQFF.

This chain links TRBV6-5 with TRBJ1-2, with D hard to call. The CDR3 is 14 amino acids. CDR1 and CDR2 (germline): MNHEY, SVGAGI. With 3 bases removed from V and 1 base from J, the gap between germline ends came to 9 bases. CDR3 residues: CASSYYSDNYGYTF. The CDR3 nucleotides read TGTGCCAGCAGTTATTACAGTGATAACTATGGCTACACCTTC.

The V call is TRBV7-9, the J call TRBJ1-5, with TRBD1 matching 8 bases. The CDR3 totals 15 residues. The J segment lost 7 bases and the V segment lost 1 base, leaving 6 bases of the junction unmatched. Looked up from germline, CDR1 is SEHNR and CDR2 is FQNEAQ (reference sequence). The CDR3: CASSLGDRSQQPQHF. CDR3 nucleotides: TGTGCCAGCAGCTTAGGGGACAGGTCGCAACAGCCCCAGCATTTT.

This sequence joins TRBV27 and TRBJ1-5, with D possibly TRBD1 on 5 matching bases. The CDR3 has 16 residues. V lost 5 bases to trimming and J lost 2 bases, with 16 bases between them. Per the germline V gene, CDR1 is MNHEY and CDR2 is SMNVEV (reference sequence). The CDR3 loop is CASSPRDSRGNQPQHF. In nucleotides, the CDR3 is TGTGCCAGCAGTCCCCGGGACTCGAGGGGCAATCAGCCCCAGCATTTT.

The CDR3 here is CASGLGTHEQYF. The CDR3 nucleotides read TGTGCTAGTGGCCTTGGAACTCACGAGCAGTACTTC. The gene calls are TRBV12-5 and TRBJ2-7, with D unresolved. The CDR3 has 12 residues. Germline CDR1 and CDR2: LGHNT and FRNRAP. V lost 6 bases to trimming and J lost 5 bases, with 11 bases between them.

The rearrangement links TRBV19 to TRBJ1-2; 11 bases map to TRBD1. The CDR3 loop spans 14 amino acids. V shed 8 bases and J 8 bases; nucleotides not matched to a gene: 10. Germline loops: CDR1 LNHDA, CDR2 SQIVND (reference sequence). The CDR3 DNA reads TGTGCCAGTGCGCGGCGGGACAGGGGGTCCGGCTACACCTTC. This gives the protein CASARRDRGSGYTF.

The genes are TRBV13 and TRBJ1-2; D ambiguous. This CDR3 has 13 residues. V was clipped by 6 bases and J by 5 bases, with 13 bases between them. The germline V gene has CDR1 PRHDT and CDR2 FYEKMQ (reference sequence). The CDR3, as DNA: TGTGCCAGCAGTTTAAAAGAAGGGTATGGCTACACCTTC. It codes for CASSLKEGYGYTF.

The chain couples TRBV13 to TRBJ1-2, with D possibly TRBD1 on 6 matching bases. Trimming cost V 5 bases and J 7 bases, with 14 bases left between them. This CDR3 spans 13 amino acids. The germline CDR1 and CDR2 sequences are PRHDT and FYEKMQ (reference sequence). The CDR3 DNA reads as TGTGCCAGCAGCCCGCCAAACAGGGTTGGCTACACCTTC. Its protein is CASSPPNRVGYTF.

V and J are TRBV5-1 and TRBJ2-1; D is possibly TRBD1 (6 bases). Germline V gives CDR1 SGHRS, CDR2 YFSETQ. Trimming left V 7 bases short and J 8 bases short, with 16 bases between. CDR3 length: 13 residues. The CDR3 loop reads CASVGTKFDEQFF. The CDR3 DNA follows: TGCGCCAGCGTCGGGACAAAGTTCGATGAGCAGTTCTTC.

The V gene is TRBV7-2, the J gene TRBJ1-3, with D perhaps matching TRBD1 (6 bases). The CDR3 contains 17 residues. Looked up from germline, CDR1 is SGHTA and CDR2 is FQGNSA. V lost 1 base and J lost 0, with 13 bases in between. The CDR3 loop reads CASSLVGTGASGNTIYF. The CDR3 region has the DNA TGTGCCAGCAGCTTAGTGGGGACGGGGGCCTCTGGAAACACCATATATTTT.

This clone appeared a few times. Other DNA sequences in this specimen translate into the identical CDR3. The J gene is TRBJ1-3, the V gene TRBV7-2; D ambiguous. Looked up from germline, CDR1 is SGHTA and CDR2 is FQGNSA. Deletions cut 2 bases from V and 4 bases from J, with 3 bases between. The CDR3 extends over 12 amino acids. DNA for the CDR3: TGTGCCAGCAGCTTAACCGGAAACACCATATATTTT. This gives the protein CASSLTGNTIYF.

The V and J genes are TRBV18 and TRBJ1-5; D is uncertain. V was pared by 1 base and J by 6 bases, with 13 bases between. Germline V gene lookup returns CDR1 KGHSH and CDR2 LQKENI. The CDR3 covers 15 residues. In DNA, the CDR3 is TGTGCCAGCTCACCACAGAATGGGGTGCTTCAGCCCCAGCATTTT. It translates to CASSPQNGVLQPQHF.

The chain has TRBV19 and TRBJ2-1; TRBD1 matches at 10 bases. CDR1 and CDR2 from the germline V gene are LNHDA and SQIVND (reference sequence). The V segment lost 4 bases and the J segment 7 bases; nucleotides outside the gene matches: 10. This CDR3 has 16 amino acids. As DNA, the CDR3 is TGTGCCAGTAGTACCGCCGGGACAGGGGTTTGGAATGAGCAGTTCTTC. Protein: CASSTAGTGVWNEQFF.